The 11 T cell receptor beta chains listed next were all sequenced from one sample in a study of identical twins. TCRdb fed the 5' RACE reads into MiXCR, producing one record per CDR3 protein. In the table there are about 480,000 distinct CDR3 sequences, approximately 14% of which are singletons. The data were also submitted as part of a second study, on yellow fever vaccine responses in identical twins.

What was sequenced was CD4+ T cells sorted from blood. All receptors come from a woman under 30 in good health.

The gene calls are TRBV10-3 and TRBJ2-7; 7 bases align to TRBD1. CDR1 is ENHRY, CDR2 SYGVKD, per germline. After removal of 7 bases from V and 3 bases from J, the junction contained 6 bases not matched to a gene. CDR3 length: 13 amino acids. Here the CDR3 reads CAIKEAGGYEQYF. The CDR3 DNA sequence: TGTGCCATCAAGGAGGCAGGGGGCTACGAGCAGTACTTC.

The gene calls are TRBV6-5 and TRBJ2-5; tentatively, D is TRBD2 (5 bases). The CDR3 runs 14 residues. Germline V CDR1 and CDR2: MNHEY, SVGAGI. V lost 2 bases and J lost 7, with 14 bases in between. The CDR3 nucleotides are TGTGCCAGCAGTTACGGCGAGGGTTGGGCGACCCAGTACTTC. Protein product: CASSYGEGWATQYF.

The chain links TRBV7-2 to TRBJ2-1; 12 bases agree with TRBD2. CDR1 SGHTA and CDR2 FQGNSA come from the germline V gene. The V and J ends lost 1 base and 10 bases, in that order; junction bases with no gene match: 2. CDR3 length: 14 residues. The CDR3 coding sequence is TGTGCCAGCAGCTTAGTGGGGACTAGCGGGGAGCAGTTCTTC. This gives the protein CASSLVGTSGEQFF.

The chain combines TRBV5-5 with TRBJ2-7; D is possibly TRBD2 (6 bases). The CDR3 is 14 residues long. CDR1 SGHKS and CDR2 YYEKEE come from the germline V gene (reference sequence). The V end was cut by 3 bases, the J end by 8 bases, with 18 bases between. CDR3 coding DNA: TGTGCCAGCAGCTGGGGCGGGGAGACAACTAAGCAGTACTTC. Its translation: CASSWGGETTKQYF.

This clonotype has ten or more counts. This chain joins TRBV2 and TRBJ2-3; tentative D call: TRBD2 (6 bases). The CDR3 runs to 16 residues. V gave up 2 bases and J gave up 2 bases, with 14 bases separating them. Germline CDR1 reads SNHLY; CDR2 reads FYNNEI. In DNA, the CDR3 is TGTGCCAGCAGTGAATTTTTGGCGGGACCCACAGATACGCAGTATTTT. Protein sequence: CASSEFLAGPTDTQYF.

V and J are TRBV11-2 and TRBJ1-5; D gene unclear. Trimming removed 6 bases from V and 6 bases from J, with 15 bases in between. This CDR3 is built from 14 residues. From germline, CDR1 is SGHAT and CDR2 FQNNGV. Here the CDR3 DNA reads TGTGCCAGCAGACCTAGCCATTATAGTCAGCCCCAGCATTTT. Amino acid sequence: CASRPSHYSQPQHF. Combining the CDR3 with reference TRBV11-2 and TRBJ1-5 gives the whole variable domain EAGVAQSPRYKIIEKRQSVAFWCNPISGHATLYWYQQILGQGPKLLIQFQNNGVVDDSQLPKDRFSAERLKGVDSTLKIQPAKLEDSAVYLCASRPSHYSQPQHFGDGTRLSIL.

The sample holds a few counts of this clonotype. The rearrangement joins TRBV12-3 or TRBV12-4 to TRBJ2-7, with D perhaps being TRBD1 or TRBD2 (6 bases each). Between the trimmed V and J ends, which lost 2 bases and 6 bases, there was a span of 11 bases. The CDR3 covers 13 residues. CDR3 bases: TGTGCCAGCAGTTTAAGGGGGGCGAGCGAGCAGTACTTC. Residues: CASSLRGASEQYF.

CDR3 protein: CASSRRRDRGLKETQYF. CDR3 DNA sequence: TGTGCCAGCAGCCGGAGACGCGACAGGGGGCTAAAAGAGACCCAGTACTTC. The V gene is TRBV3-1, the J gene TRBJ2-5, with 10 bases that match TRBD1. Looked up from germline, CDR1 is LGHDT and CDR2 is YNNKEL (reference sequence). This CDR3 comprises 17 residues. The ends lost 4 bases at V and 3 bases at J; junction bases unmatched: 11.

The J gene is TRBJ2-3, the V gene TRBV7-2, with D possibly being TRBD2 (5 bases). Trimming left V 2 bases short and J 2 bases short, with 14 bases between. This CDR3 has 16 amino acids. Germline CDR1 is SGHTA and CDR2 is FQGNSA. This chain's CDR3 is CASSLRGRGDTDTQYF. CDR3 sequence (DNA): TGTGCCAGCAGCTTACGGGGTCGGGGAGACACAGATACGCAGTATTTT.

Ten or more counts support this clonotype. The CDR3 loop is CASSLGALAGVSSEQFF. CDR3 bases: TGTGCCAGCAGCTTAGGGGCGCTAGCGGGAGTATCGAGTGAGCAGTTCTTC. This chain joins TRBV7-9 and TRBJ2-1; 10 positions match TRBD2. From germline, CDR1 is SEHNR and CDR2 FQNEAQ (reference sequence). This CDR3 is built from 17 residues. Trimming cost V 1 base and J 9 bases; bases outside gene matches: 12.

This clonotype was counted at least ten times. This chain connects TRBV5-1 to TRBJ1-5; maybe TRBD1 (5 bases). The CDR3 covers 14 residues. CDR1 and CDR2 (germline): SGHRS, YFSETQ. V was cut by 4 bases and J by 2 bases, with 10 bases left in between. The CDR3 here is CASSAQGGNQPQHF. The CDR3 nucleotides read TGCGCCAGCAGCGCGCAGGGCGGCAATCAGCCCCAGCATTTT.